The 15 T cell receptor beta chains given below trace back to one sample, sequenced in a study of graft-versus-host responses after intestinal transplantation. Here immunoSEQ multiplex PCR was the method, and the copy in TCRdb shows in-frame clones only, minus some. The top ten hold around 8% of the sample, which has roughly 80,000 clones, around 86% seen once. No antigen has been assigned to these receptors. This material consisted of unstimulated CD8+ T cells sorted from spleen or lymph node cells, taken before transplant. The receptor source for this set is a human donor who was the organ donor for an intestinal transplant.

This clone showed up just a few times. The chain carries TRBV5-8 and TRBJ2-7; D uncertain. Germline CDR1 is SGHTS and CDR2 is YDEGEE. The CDR3 loop spans 10 amino acids. V lost 4 bases to trimming and J lost 3 bases, with 2 bases between them. The CDR3 region has the DNA TGTGCCAGCAGCGACTACGAGCAGTACTTC. This sequence encodes CASSDYEQYF.

This clone has a handful of counts. The chain combines TRBV19 with TRBJ1-5; D perhaps matches TRBD1 (6 bases). The germline V gene has CDR1 LNHDA and CDR2 SQIVND (reference sequence). The V gene lost 5 bases and the J gene lost 7 bases, with 15 bases spanning the gap. CDR3 length: 14 amino acids. This chain's CDR3 is CASSYRGAGQPQHF. The CDR3, as DNA: TGTGCCAGTAGTTATCGGGGGGCCGGACAGCCCCAGCATTTT.

The chain has TRBV15 and TRBJ2-3; 8 bases are a match to TRBD1. Germline V gene lookup returns CDR1 LNHNV and CDR2 YYDKDF (reference sequence). The CDR3 runs to 16 residues. V lost 0 bases and J lost 2; bases outside the gene matches: 4. The CDR3 protein is CATSREDRALTDTQYF. Here the CDR3 DNA reads TGTGCCACCAGCAGAGAGGACAGGGCCCTCACAGATACGCAGTATTTT.

This sequence joins TRBV28 and TRBJ1-5, with TRBD1 matching over 10 bases. V was pared by 2 bases and J by 4 bases, with 2 bases of the junction left unmatched. CDR3 size: 15 residues. CDR1 is MDHEN, CDR2 SYDVKM, per germline. The CDR3 nucleotides are TGTGCCAGCAGTTTAGGACAGGGGGGAAATCAGCCCCAGCATTTT. Encoded protein: CASSLGQGGNQPQHF.

V is TRBV7-9 and J is TRBJ2-7; D is ambiguous. Trimming removed 1 base from V and 2 bases from J, with 18 bases in between. Germline lookup yields CDR1 SEHNR and CDR2 FQNEAQ (reference sequence). The CDR3 loop spans 17 amino acids. As DNA, the CDR3 is TGTGCCAGCAGCTTAGGAGTCGTACAGACTTCGGCCTACGAGCAGTACTTC. Amino acids: CASSLGVVQTSAYEQYF.

This sequence joins TRBV5-1 and TRBJ2-1, with 9 nucleotides matching TRBD1. From germline, CDR1 is SGHRS and CDR2 YFSETQ. The J segment lost 6 bases and the V segment lost 4 bases, leaving 2 bases of the junction unmatched. The CDR3 contains 13 residues. Here the CDR3 DNA reads TGCGCCAGCAGCAGGGGACAGGGCAATGAGCAGTTCTTC. Amino acids: CASSRGQGNEQFF.

The table lists this clone with a few counts. This chain connects TRBV4-1 to TRBJ2-7; 7 positions agree with TRBD2. Germline V gene data show CDR1 as MGHRA and CDR2 as YSYEKL. This CDR3 spans 15 amino acids. V lost 1 base, J lost 3 bases, and 6 bases stayed unmatched. This CDR3 reads CASSQGRTSLYEQYF. The CDR3 DNA is TGCGCCAGCAGCCAAGGACGGACTAGTCTCTACGAGCAGTACTTC.

V and J are TRBV6-6 and TRBJ1-3; D not resolved. Deletions cut 3 bases from V and 5 bases from J, with 14 bases between. There are 15 residues in the CDR3. Per germline, CDR1 MNHNY and CDR2 SVGAGI (reference sequence). CDR3 in DNA: TGTGCCAGCAGTTATTGGTGGGCACTAAGAAACACCATATATTTT. It encodes CASSYWWALRNTIYF.

This chain links TRBV30 with TRBJ1-5, with D possibly matching TRBD1 (5 bases). The germline V gene encodes CDR1 GTSNPN and CDR2 SVGIG (reference sequence). Trimming left V 2 bases short and J 1 base short, with 9 bases between. CDR3 size: 14 residues. The CDR3 here is CAWSTTASNQPQHF. The CDR3, as DNA: TGTGCCTGGAGTACGACAGCGAGCAATCAGCCCCAGCATTTT.

The V call is TRBV6-1, the J call TRBJ2-7, with 10 bases fitting TRBD1. This CDR3 is 15 amino acids long. Germline lookup yields CDR1 MNHNS and CDR2 SASEGT. V was clipped by 4 bases and J by 6 bases; unmatched bases: 9. As DNA, the CDR3 is TGTGCCAGCAGTGCCCTCGGGACAGGGGTCGGCGAGCAGTACTTC. This sequence encodes CASSALGTGVGEQYF.

The gene calls are TRBV30 and TRBJ1-4; no reliable D call. V was clipped by 2 bases and J by 4 bases, with 5 bases between them. The germline CDR1 and CDR2 sequences are GTSNPN and SVGIG (reference sequence). The CDR3 has 12 amino acids. CDR3 sequence: CAWSWLNEKLFF. CDR3 in DNA: TGTGCCTGGAGTTGGCTTAATGAAAAACTGTTTTTT.

This chain joins TRBV2 and TRBJ1-1; tentative D call: TRBD1 (5 bases). The germline V and J ends were trimmed by 7 bases and 5 bases, with 17 bases remaining between them. The CDR3 extends over 14 amino acids. Per the germline V gene, CDR1 is SNHLY and CDR2 is FYNNEI. The CDR3 region is CASTLAGTITEAFF. CDR3 nucleotides: TGTGCCAGCACCCTGGCAGGGACCATTACTGAAGCTTTCTTT.

The chain combines TRBV28 with TRBJ2-5; possible D gene TRBD1, 5 bases. Germline CDR1 MDHEN, CDR2 SYDVKM. The ends were cut back, 3 bases at V and 4 bases at J, with 18 bases in the middle. The CDR3 has 16 amino acids. The CDR3 region is CASSFYGAATGETQYF. The CDR3, as DNA: TGTGCCAGCAGTTTTTATGGCGCAGCCACAGGAGAGACCCAGTACTTC.

J is TRBJ2-2 and V is TRBV25-1; D not certain. CDR3 length: 14 residues. Trimming shortened V by 4 bases and J by 3 bases, and 9 bases separated the two germline ends. CDR1 MGHDK and CDR2 SYGVNS come from the germline V gene. The CDR3 nucleotides are TGTGCCAGCAGTGTCAACAGCGACACCGGGGAGCTGTTTTTT. It translates to CASSVNSDTGELFF. The full variable domain, rest sourced from reference TRBV25-1 and TRBJ2-2, is EADIYQTPRYLVIGTGKKITLECSQTMGHDKMYWYQQDPGMELHLIHYSYGVNSTEKGDLSSESTVSRIRTEHFPLTLESARPSHTSQYLCASSVNSDTGELFFGEGSRLTVL.

The CDR3 loop is CASRSLDRGNEKLFF. CDR3 nucleotides: TGTGCCAGCAGATCCCTAGACAGGGGTAATGAAAAACTGTTTTTT. V usage is TRBV2 and J usage is TRBJ1-4, with TRBD1 matching 8 bases. With 6 bases clipped from V and 4 bases from J, the junction kept 7 bases outside the gene matches. This CDR3 spans 15 amino acids. Looked up from germline, CDR1 is SNHLY and CDR2 is FYNNEI.